This TCR beta chain comes out of a study of shared clonotypes between healthy human individuals. This table comes from immunoSEQ multiplex PCR, and its TCRdb copy is limited to in-frame clones, with some not included. The table has hundreds of thousands of clones, 90% to 96% seen once. This clone was counted a single time. The CDR3 length is 16 residues. V shed 5 bases, J shed 5 bases, and the junction held 8 bases outside the gene matches. Looked up from germline, CDR1 is MNHEY and CDR2 is SMNVEV (reference sequence). Donors were healthy HIV-negative adults without recently reported acute infections or vaccinations.

The chain has TRBV27 and TRBJ2-3; 12 bases fit TRBD1. The sequence was collected from a woman in her twenties or thirties in good health. Sequenced material: naive CD4+ T cells sorted from blood. Documented subset: CD45RA+ positively selected. CDR3: CASSRLGTGGVDTQYF. Here the CDR3 DNA reads TGTGCCAGCAGTAGGTTGGGGACAGGGGGCGTAGATACGCAGTATTTT.